Given below is one T cell receptor (beta chain) in context. Clinical histories supplied by participants themselves formed the basis of cohort assignment. This CDR3 is 17 amino acids long. The germline V gene has CDR1 KGHSH and CDR2 LQKENI. With 2 bases removed from V and 0 bases from J, the gap between germline ends came to 11 bases. The data were obtained in a study of blood T cell repertoires in COVID-19. As for the study in general: Recovery among Cohort 3 donors was established by two negative PCRs, clearance, or symptom resolution. Sites in the United States, Italy and Spain provided acute and convalescent COVID-19 samples.

Methods used by the authors: Scientists estimated how many nucleated cells there were by amplifying reference gene primers. This table comes from immunoSEQ multiplex PCR, and its TCRdb copy is limited to in-frame clones, with some not included. V, J and clone size reflect that table, while D and trimming were determined from the DNA. Of about 400,000 clones detected, about 89% appear once; the ten largest clones hold roughly 2%. The sequenced sample was PBMCs or T cells enriched from blood (not recorded which). The chain links TRBV18 to TRBJ2-6; TRBD1 might be the D (5 bases). This TCR was sampled from a man aged 35-49 years in a cohort exposed to, infected with or recovered from COVID-19 (not recorded which). The CDR3 sequence is CASSPLRTRSGANVLTF. CDR3 nucleotides: TGTGCCAGCTCACCATTGAGGACACGCTCTGGGGCCAACGTCCTGACTTTC.